These 10 T cell receptor beta chains came from one sample sequenced in a study of T cell repertoires in cytomegalovirus infection. Antigen specificity for these receptors is unknown. TCRdb re-derived calls from the reads in MiXCR, one entry per CDR3 protein. The repertoire holds around 110,000 distinct CDR3 sequences, 10% seen once, with approximately 33% in the top ten. The sample was PBMCs, sequenced either directly or after in vitro stimulation (not recorded which). The source of these receptors is a human donor in good health (CMV status not recorded). Some clones in this sample may be carry-over from other donors' samples.

This clonotype was counted ten times or more. The chain combines TRBV5-1 with TRBJ2-5; no clear D. Per the germline V gene, CDR1 is SGHRS and CDR2 is YFSETQ. CDR3 length: 16 residues. Trimming took 1 base from V and 0 from J, leaving 13 bases between them. CDR3 protein: CASSLNSPAYQETQYF. In DNA form, the CDR3 reads TGCGCCAGCAGCTTGAACTCCCCAGCATACCAAGAGACCCAGTACTTC.

This clonotype turned up a few times. This chain connects TRBV12-3 or TRBV12-4 to TRBJ1-5; maybe TRBD1 (5 bases). The CDR3 has 14 residues. The ends were cut back, 7 bases at V and 6 bases at J, with 16 bases in the middle. The CDR3: CASTAGGGTQPQHF. Written as DNA, the CDR3 is TGTGCCAGCACAGCGGGGGGGGGAACTCAGCCCCAGCATTTT.

This clonotype showed up many times. The rearrangement uses TRBV6-6 and TRBJ1-6; unclear D gene. This CDR3 comprises 12 residues. V was shortened by 7 bases and J by 9 bases, with 10 bases between the two germline ends. Germline lookup yields CDR1 MNHNY and CDR2 SVGAGI (reference sequence). The CDR3 nucleotides read TGTGCCAGCAACCACGGGAGTTCACCCCTCCACTTT. Residues: CASNHGSSPLHF.

The chain combines TRBV12-3 or TRBV12-4 with TRBJ2-7; D perhaps matches TRBD1 (5 bases). This CDR3 contains 14 residues. Trimming stripped 5 bases from V and 6 bases from J, with 17 bases between. CDR3 in amino acids: CASSRFRDLGEQYF. In DNA form, the CDR3 reads TGTGCCAGCAGTCGATTCAGGGATCTTGGCGAGCAGTACTTC.

The V and J genes are TRBV19 and TRBJ2-7; tentatively, D is TRBD2 (5 bases). The CDR3 is 14 amino acids. From germline, CDR1 is LNHDA and CDR2 SQIVND (reference sequence). Trimming left V 5 bases short and J 2 bases short, with 13 bases between. The DNA for the CDR3 is TGTGCCAGTAGTTTGGACTTCCGACCCTACGAGCAGTACTTC. Its protein is CASSLDFRPYEQYF.

This clonotype was detected only a few times. The rearrangement links TRBV11-2 to TRBJ2-3, with D unclear. The germline V gene has CDR1 SGHAT and CDR2 FQNNGV. Trimming stripped 5 bases from V and 6 bases from J, with 12 bases between. The CDR3 is 13 amino acids. In DNA form, the CDR3 reads TGTGCCAGCAGCCTATCGGACGGGGATACGCAGTATTTT. Residues: CASSLSDGDTQYF.

V and J are TRBV6-5 and TRBJ2-7; 9 bases line up with TRBD2. The CDR3 consists of 14 residues. The germline CDR1 and CDR2 sequences are MNHEY and SVGAGI. Losses at the gene ends were 5 bases for V and 2 bases for J; bases not matched to a gene: 4. CDR3 in amino acids: CASSDRGRAYEQYF. CDR3 in DNA: TGTGCCAGCAGTGACCGCGGGAGGGCCTACGAGCAGTACTTC.

There are a few counts of this clonotype. The rearrangement joins TRBV28 to TRBJ1-3, with a possible D match to TRBD1 (5 bases). The CDR3 runs to 15 residues. The V end was cut by 5 bases, the J end by 4 bases, with 15 bases between. Germline assignment: CDR1 MDHEN and CDR2 SYDVKM. CDR3: CASSQTLGVGNTIYF. The CDR3 DNA reads as TGTGCCAGCAGTCAGACCCTGGGGGTCGGAAACACCATATATTTT.

This clonotype occurred a few times. The chain carries TRBV19 and TRBJ2-5; 9 nucleotides agree with TRBD1. This CDR3 contains 14 residues. The J segment lost 5 bases and the V segment lost 3 bases, leaving 4 bases of the junction unmatched. CDR1 and CDR2 (germline): LNHDA, SQIVND (reference sequence). The CDR3 reads CASSITGGLETQYF. The DNA of the CDR3 is TGTGCCAGTAGTATTACAGGGGGCTTGGAGACCCAGTACTTC.

At least ten counts were recorded for this clonotype. This chain joins TRBV12-3 or TRBV12-4 and TRBJ2-1; possibly TRBD2 for D (6 bases). With 3 bases removed from V and 4 bases from J, the gap between germline ends came to 13 bases. There are 15 residues in the CDR3. CDR3 coding DNA: TGTGCCAGCAGTTTTGGGGACTTGAGGTACAATGAGCAGTTCTTC. It encodes CASSFGDLRYNEQFF.